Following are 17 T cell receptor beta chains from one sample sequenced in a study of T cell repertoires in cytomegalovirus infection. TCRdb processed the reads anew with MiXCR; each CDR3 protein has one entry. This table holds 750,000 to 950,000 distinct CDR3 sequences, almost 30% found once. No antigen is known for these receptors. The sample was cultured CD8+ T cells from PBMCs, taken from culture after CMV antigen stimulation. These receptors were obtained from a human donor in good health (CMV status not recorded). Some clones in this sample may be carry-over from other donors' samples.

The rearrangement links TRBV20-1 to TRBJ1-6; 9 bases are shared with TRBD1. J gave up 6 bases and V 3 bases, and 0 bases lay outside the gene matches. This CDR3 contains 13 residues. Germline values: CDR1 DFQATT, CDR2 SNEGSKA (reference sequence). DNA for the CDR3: TGCAGTGCTAGGGACAGGGGTAATTCACCCCTCCACTTT. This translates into CSARDRGNSPLHF.

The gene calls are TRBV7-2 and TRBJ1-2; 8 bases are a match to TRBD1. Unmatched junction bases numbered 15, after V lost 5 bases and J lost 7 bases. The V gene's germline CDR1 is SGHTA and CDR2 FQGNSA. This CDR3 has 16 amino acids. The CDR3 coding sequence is TGTGCCAGCAGCCCAACTTCGGCAGGGGGCAAAGGTGGCTACACCTTC. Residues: CASSPTSAGGKGGYTF.

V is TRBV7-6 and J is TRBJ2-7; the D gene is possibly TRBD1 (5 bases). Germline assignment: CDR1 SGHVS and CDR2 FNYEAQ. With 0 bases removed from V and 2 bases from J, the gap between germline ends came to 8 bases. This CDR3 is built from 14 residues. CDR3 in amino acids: CASSLATAPYEQYV. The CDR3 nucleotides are TGTGCCAGCAGCTTAGCGACAGCCCCCTACGAGCAGTACGTC.

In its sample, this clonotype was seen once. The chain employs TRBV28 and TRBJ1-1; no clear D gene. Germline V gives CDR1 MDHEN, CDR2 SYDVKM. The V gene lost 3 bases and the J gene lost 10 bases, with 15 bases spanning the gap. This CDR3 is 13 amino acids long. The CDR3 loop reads CASSLNTLRGAFF. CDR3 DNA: TGTGCCAGCAGTTTGAACACCTTACGGGGAGCTTTCTTT.

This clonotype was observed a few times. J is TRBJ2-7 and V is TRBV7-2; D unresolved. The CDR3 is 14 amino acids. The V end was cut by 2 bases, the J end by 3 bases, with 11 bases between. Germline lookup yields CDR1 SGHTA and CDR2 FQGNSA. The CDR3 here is CASSLSSVDYEQYF. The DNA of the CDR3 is TGTGCCAGCAGCTTAAGCTCTGTCGACTACGAGCAGTACTTC.

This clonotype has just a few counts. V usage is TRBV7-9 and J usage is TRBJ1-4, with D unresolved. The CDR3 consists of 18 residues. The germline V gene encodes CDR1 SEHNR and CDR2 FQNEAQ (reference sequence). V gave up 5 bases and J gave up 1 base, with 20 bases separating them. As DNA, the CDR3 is TGTGCCAGCAGCCTAGGATGGTCTTTTTACGAAACTAATGAAAAACTGTTTTTT. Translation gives CASSLGWSFYETNEKLFF.

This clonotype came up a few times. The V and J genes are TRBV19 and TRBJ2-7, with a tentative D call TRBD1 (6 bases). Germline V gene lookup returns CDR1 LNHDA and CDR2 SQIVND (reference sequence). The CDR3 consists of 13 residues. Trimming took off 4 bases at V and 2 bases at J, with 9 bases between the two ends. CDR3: CASSKGTTYEQYF. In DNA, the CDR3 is TGTGCCAGTAGTAAGGGGACAACCTACGAGCAGTACTTC.

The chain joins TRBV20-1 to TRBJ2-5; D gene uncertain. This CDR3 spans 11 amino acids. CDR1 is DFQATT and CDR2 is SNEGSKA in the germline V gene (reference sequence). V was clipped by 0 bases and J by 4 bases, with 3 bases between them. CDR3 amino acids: CSAREGETQYF. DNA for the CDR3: TGCAGTGCTAGAGAAGGAGAGACCCAGTACTTC.

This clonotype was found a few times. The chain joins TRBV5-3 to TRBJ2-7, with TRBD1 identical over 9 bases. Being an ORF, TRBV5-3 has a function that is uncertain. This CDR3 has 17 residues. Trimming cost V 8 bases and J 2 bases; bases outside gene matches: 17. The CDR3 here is CASSTLYGQGITYEQYV. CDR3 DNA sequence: TGTGCCAGCAGCACCTTATATGGACAGGGGATCACCTACGAGCAGTACGTC.

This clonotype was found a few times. The CDR3 sequence: CSVEGAGEAYGYTF. The CDR3 DNA reads TGCAGCGTTGAAGGGGCAGGGGAGGCCTATGGCTACACCTTC. The chain is built from TRBV29-1 and TRBJ1-2, with D possibly matching TRBD1 (6 bases). This CDR3 is built from 14 residues. The ends were cut back, 1 base at V and 4 bases at J, with 13 bases in the middle. CDR1 and CDR2 from the germline V gene are SQVTM and ANQGSEA.

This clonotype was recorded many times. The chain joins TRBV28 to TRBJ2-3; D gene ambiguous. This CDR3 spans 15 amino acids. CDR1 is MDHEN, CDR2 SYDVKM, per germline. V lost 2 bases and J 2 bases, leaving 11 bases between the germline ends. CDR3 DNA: TGTGCCAGCAGTTTAGACGTCGCTGACACAGATACGCAGTATTTT. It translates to CASSLDVADTDTQYF.

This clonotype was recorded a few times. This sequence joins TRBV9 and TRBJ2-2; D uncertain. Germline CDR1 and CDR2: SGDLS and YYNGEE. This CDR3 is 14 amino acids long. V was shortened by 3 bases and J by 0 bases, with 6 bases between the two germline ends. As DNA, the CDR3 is TGTGCCAGCAGCGCCCCAACGAACACCGGGGAGCTGTTTTTT. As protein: CASSAPTNTGELFF.

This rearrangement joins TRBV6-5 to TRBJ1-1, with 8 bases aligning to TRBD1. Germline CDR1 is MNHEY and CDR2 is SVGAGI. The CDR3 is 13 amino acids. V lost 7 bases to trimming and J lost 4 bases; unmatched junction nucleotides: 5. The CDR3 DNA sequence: TGTGCCAGCACCGGGACAGGTCTCACTGAAGCTTTCTTT. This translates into CASTGTGLTEAFF.

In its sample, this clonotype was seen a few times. CDR3 sequence (DNA): TGTGCCAGTTCCCGGGACAGGGATTGGGACACAGATACGCAGTATTTT. Translation gives CASSRDRDWDTDTQYF. The chain has TRBV28 and TRBJ2-3, with 9 bases fitting TRBD1. V dropped 9 bases and J dropped 2; count of bases not matched to a gene: 12. Germline V lookup: CDR1 MDHEN, CDR2 SYDVKM. The CDR3 totals 16 residues. The whole variable domain, remainder taken from reference TRBV28 and TRBJ2-3, is DVKVTQSSRYLVKRTGEKVFLECVQDMDHENMFWYRQDPGLGLRLIYFSYDVKMKEKGDIPEGYSVSREKKERFSLILESASTNQTSMYLCASSRDRDWDTDTQYFGPGTRLTVL.

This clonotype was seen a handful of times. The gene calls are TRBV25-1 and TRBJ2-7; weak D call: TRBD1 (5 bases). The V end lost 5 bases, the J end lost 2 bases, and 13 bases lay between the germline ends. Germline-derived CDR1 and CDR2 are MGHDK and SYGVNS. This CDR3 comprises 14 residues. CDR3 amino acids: CASSFSTAPYEQYF. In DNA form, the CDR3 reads TGTGCCAGCAGTTTTTCGACAGCGCCCTACGAGCAGTACTTC.

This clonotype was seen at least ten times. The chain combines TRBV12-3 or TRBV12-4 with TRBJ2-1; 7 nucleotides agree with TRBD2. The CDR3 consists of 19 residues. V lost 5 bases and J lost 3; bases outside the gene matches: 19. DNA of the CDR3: TGTGCCAGCAGTCTTGGTAGGGGACGGGAGCGGGGCTACTACAATGAGCAGTTCTTC. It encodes CASSLGRGRERGYYNEQFF.

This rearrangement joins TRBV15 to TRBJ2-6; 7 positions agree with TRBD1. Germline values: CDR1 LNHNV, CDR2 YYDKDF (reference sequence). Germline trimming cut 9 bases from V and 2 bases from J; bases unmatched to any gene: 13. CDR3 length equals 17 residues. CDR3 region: CATNPVGGRAGANVLTF. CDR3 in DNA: TGTGCCACTAATCCCGTAGGGGGCCGTGCTGGGGCCAACGTCCTGACTTTC.